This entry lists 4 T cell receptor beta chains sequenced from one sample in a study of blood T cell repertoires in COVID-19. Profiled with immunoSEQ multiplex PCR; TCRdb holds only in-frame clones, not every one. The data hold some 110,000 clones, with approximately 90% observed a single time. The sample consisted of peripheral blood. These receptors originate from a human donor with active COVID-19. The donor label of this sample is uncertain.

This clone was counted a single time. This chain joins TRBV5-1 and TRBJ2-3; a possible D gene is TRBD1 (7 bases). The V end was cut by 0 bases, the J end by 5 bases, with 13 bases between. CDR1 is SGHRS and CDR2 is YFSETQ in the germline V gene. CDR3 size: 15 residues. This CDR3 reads CASSLAGTAGDTQYF. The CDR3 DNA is TGCGCCAGCAGCTTGGCTGGGACAGCGGGAGATACGCAGTATTTT.

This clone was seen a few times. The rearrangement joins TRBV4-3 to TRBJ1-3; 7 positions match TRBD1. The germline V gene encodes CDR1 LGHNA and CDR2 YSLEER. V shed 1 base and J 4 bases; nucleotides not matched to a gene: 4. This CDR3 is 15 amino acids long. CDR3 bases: TGCGCCAGCAGCCAAGCACAGGGGTCGGGAAACACCATATATTTT. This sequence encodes CASSQAQGSGNTIYF.

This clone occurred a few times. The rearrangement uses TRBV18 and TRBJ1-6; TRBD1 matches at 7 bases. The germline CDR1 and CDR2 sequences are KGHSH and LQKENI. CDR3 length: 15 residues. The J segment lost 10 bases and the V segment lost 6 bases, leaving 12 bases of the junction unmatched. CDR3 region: CASSPTTNRGSPLHF. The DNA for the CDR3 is TGTGCCAGCTCCCCGACCACTAACAGGGGATCACCCCTCCACTTT.

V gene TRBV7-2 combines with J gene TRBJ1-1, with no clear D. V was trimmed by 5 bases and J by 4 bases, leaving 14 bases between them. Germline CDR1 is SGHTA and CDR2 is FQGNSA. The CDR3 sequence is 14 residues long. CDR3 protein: CASSLRAAGTEAFF. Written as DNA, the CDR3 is TGTGCCAGCAGCCTGAGGGCGGCGGGCACTGAAGCTTTCTTT.